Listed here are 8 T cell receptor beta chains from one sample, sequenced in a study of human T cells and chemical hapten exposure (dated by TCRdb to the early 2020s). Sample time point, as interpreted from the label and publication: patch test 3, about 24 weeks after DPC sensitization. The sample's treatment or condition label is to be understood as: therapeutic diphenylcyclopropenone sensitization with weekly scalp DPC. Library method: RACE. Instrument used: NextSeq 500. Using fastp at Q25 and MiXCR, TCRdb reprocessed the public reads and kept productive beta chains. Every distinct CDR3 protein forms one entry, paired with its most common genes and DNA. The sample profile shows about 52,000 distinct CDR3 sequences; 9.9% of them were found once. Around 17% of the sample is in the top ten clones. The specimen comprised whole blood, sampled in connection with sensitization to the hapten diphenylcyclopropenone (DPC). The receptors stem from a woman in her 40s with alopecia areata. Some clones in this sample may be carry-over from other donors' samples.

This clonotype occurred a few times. The CDR3 reads CASSFGNTGELFF. The CDR3 DNA reads TGTGCCAGCAGCTTTGGAAACACCGGGGAGCTGTTTTTT. The chain is built from TRBV7-6 and TRBJ2-2; D unclear. Trimming pared 3 bases from V and 2 bases from J, leaving 4 bases between. CDR3 size: 13 residues. The germline V gene encodes CDR1 SGHVS and CDR2 FNYEAQ.

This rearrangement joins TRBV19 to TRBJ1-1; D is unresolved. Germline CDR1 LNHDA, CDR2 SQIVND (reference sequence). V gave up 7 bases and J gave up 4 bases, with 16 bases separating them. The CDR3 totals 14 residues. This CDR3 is CASNAGVGGTEAFF. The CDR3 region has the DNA TGTGCCAGTAATGCAGGAGTAGGAGGCACTGAAGCTTTCTTT.

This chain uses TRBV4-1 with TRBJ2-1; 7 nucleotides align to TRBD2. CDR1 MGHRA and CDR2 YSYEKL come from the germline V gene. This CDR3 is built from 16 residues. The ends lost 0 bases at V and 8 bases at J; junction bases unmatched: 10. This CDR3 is CASSQEPAGSSDEQFF. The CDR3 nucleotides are TGCGCCAGCAGCCAAGAGCCAGCGGGGTCTTCCGATGAGCAGTTCTTC.

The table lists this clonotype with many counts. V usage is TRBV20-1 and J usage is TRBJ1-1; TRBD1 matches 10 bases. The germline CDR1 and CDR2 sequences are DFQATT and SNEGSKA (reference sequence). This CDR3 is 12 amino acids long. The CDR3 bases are TGCAGCAGGACAGGGGGGAACACTGAAGCTTTCTTT. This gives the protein CSRTGGNTEAFF.

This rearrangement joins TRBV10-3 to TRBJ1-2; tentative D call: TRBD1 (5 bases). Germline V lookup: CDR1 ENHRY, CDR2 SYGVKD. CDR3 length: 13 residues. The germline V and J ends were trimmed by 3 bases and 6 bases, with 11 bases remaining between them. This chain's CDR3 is CAISESRVDGYTF. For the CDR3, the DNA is TGTGCCATCAGTGAATCCAGGGTGGATGGCTACACCTTC.

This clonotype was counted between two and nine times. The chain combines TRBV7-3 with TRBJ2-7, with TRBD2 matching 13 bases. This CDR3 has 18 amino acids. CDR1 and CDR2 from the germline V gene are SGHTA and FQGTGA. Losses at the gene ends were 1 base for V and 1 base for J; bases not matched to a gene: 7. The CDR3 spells CASSLIPGLAGNSYEQYF. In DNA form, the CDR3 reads TGTGCCAGCAGCTTAATCCCGGGACTAGCGGGAAATTCCTACGAGCAGTACTTC.

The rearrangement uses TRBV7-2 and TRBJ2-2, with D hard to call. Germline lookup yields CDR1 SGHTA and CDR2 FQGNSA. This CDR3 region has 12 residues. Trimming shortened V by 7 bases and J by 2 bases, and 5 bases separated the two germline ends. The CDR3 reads CASTGNTGELFF. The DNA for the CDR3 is TGTGCCAGCACCGGAAACACCGGGGAGCTGTTTTTT.

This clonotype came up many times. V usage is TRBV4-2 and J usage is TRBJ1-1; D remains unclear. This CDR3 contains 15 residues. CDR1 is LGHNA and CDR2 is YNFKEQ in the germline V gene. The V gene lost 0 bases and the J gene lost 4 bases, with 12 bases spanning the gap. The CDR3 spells CASSQDTAQGTEAFF. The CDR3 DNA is TGTGCCAGCAGCCAAGATACAGCTCAAGGCACTGAAGCTTTCTTT.